This T cell receptor beta chain was sequenced for a study of cytomegalovirus exposure and HLA in healthy donors. Study-level results: More clonal expansion characterized HLA-associated TCR beta chains than equally common others in a later analysis. The majority of TCR sequences were rare, yet some public TCRs appeared in many donors. Analyzed later, most CMV-associated TCR beta chains appeared HLA-restricted.

CDR1 MGHDK and CDR2 SYGVNS come from the germline V gene. The CDR3 extends over 14 amino acids. Unmatched junction bases numbered 9, after V lost 8 bases and J lost 3 bases. The study ran its PCR with 60 Vbeta and 13 Jbeta primers. Assay: immunoSEQ multiplex PCR; the TCRdb copy retains only in-frame clones and omits some. This table has roughly 100,000 clones, approximately 77% appearing once. This clone was counted a few times. Its target is not known. The origin of this receptor is a male donor in good health and CMV-seropositive. V is TRBV25-1 and J is TRBJ2-5; 7 bases map to TRBD2. Sample: PBMCs. The CDR3 sequence: CASCGSLREETQYF. The CDR3 DNA follows: TGTGCCAGCTGCGGGAGTCTGCGTGAAGAGACCCAGTACTTC.